A selection of T cell receptor beta chains follows, all from one sample in a study of identical twins. TCRdb used MiXCR to reprocess the 5' RACE reads, holding one entry per CDR3 protein. The sample consists of about 530,000 distinct CDR3 sequences, around 15% of them appearing once. This same sample was also part of a study on yellow fever vaccine responses in identical twins.

Sample: CD4+ T cells sorted from blood. The receptor set was obtained from a woman between 18 and 29 years old in good health. Both conserved end residues are part of each CDR3. Fields, in order: J gene, D gene, clone size, V gene, CDR3 protein, CDR3 DNA. A D gene is named only where the DNA matches it firmly. Only part of the rows carry a size: once, few, many, or a class if the clone is expanded.

TRBJ2-5,TRBD2,few,TRBV2,CASSDHWTSAQETQYF,TGTGCCAGCAGCGACCACTGGACTAGCGCCCAAGAGACCCAGTACTTC
TRBJ2-1,NA,NA,TRBV15,CATSRDHRDNEQFF,TGTGCCACCAGCAGAGATCATCGGGACAATGAGCAGTTCTTC
TRBJ2-5,NA,few,TRBV15,CATSRNAETQYF,TGTGCCACCAGCAGAAACGCAGAGACCCAGTACTTC
TRBJ2-2,NA,NA,TRBV29-1,CSVDSKNTGELFF,TGCAGCGTTGATTCTAAGAACACCGGGGAGCTGTTTTTT
TRBJ2-1,TRBD2,many,TRBV6-1,CASSSGGAHYNEQFF,TGTGCCAGCAGTAGCGGGGGGGCCCACTACAATGAGCAGTTCTTC
TRBJ1-4,TRBD1,NA,TRBV11-1,CASSLVLGQGFSFGEKLFF,TGTGCCAGCAGCTTAGTTTTGGGACAGGGCTTCTCATTCGGTGAAAAACTGTTTTTT
TRBJ2-5,NA,NA,TRBV12-3/TRBV12-4,CASSFAGAETQYF,TGTGCCAGCAGTTTTGCAGGGGCCGAGACCCAGTACTTC
TRBJ2-3,NA,NA,TRBV10-3,CAISERGYTDTQYF,TGTGCCATCAGTGAGCGGGGCTACACAGATACGCAGTATTTT
TRBJ2-1,TRBD2,few,TRBV7-2,CASSLLLAGAYNEQFF,TGTGCCAGCAGCTTATTACTAGCGGGAGCCTACAATGAGCAGTTCTTC
TRBJ1-5,TRBD1,few,TRBV29-1,CSATIRGPSNQPQHF,TGCAGCGCTACTATAAGGGGGCCTAGCAATCAGCCCCAGCATTTT
TRBJ2-7,NA,NA,TRBV2,CASSLQRSFSYEQYF,TGTGCCAGCAGTTTGCAGCGTAGCTTCTCCTACGAGCAGTACTTC
TRBJ1-2,NA,NA,TRBV11-1,CASSFVIGTAQVFNYGYTF,TGTGCCAGCAGCTTCGTGATCGGCACAGCCCAAGTATTTAACTATGGCTACACCTTC
TRBJ2-1,TRBD2,once,TRBV20-1,CSARLAGGPPAYNEQFF,TGCAGTGCTAGGCTAGCGGGAGGCCCACCGGCCTACAATGAGCAGTTCTTC
TRBJ2-2,TRBD2,NA,TRBV5-1,CASSLGAGAQNTGELFF,TGCGCCAGCAGCTTGGGGGCGGGAGCGCAGAACACCGGGGAGCTGTTTTTT
TRBJ2-2,NA,many,TRBV5-1,CASRPDTYTGELFF,TGCGCCAGCAGACCGGACACTTACACCGGGGAGCTGTTTTTT
TRBJ2-3,TRBD1,few,TRBV19,CASSADRVRTDTQYF,TGTGCCAGTAGTGCCGACAGGGTGAGAACGGATACGCAGTATTTT